What follows are 4 T cell receptor beta chains derived from one specimen sequenced in a study of blood T cell repertoires in COVID-19 (TCRdb year 2020). Library construction relied on the immunoSEQ multiplex PCR assay. This immuneACCESS table, as held by TCRdb, lists in-frame sequences with V and J called but not all clones. Of the missing ones, under half trace to an unresolved V gene in checked studies; the others have no known cause. Across this sample there are roughly 400,000 clones, with just under 90% seen only once. In total, the top ten clones hold about 1.8% of the sample. The material sequenced was PBMCs or T cells enriched from blood (not recorded which). Source of these receptors: a woman in her thirties who had recovered from COVID-19.

The chain is built from TRBV10-3 and TRBJ1-1, with D uncertain. This CDR3 region has 18 residues. In germline, CDR1 is ENHRY, CDR2 SYGVKD. The V and J ends lost 3 bases and 6 bases respectively, with 26 bases between them. CDR3 sequence reads: CAISEGREVGPRNAEAFF. CDR3 nucleotides: TGTGCCATCAGTGAAGGTCGGGAAGTCGGACCTCGAAACGCTGAAGCTTTCTTT.

The chain recombines TRBV7-9 with TRBJ1-2; D might be TRBD1 (6 bases). The V and J ends lost 5 bases and 3 bases respectively, with 10 bases between them. Germline V gene sequence: CDR1 SEHNR, CDR2 FQNEAQ (reference sequence). The length of the CDR3 is 13 residues. CDR3 sequence reads: CASSPQGHYGYTF. CDR3 bases: TGTGCCAGCAGCCCACAGGGACACTATGGCTACACCTTC.

V gene TRBV27 combines with J gene TRBJ2-2; a weak D match, TRBD2 (5 bases). The CDR3 covers 16 residues. Trimming removed 4 bases from V and 0 bases from J, with 12 bases in between. In germline, CDR1 is MNHEY, CDR2 SMNVEV (reference sequence). The CDR3 DNA follows: TGTGCCAGCAGTTGGACTCCCAAACCGAACACCGGGGAGCTGTTTTTT. As protein: CASSWTPKPNTGELFF.

The rearrangement joins TRBV19 to TRBJ1-2; TRBD1 aligns across 7 bases. Trimming removed 10 bases from V and 4 bases from J; junction bases left unmatched: 6. The CDR3 totals 12 residues. Germline CDR1 is LNHDA and CDR2 is SQIVND (reference sequence). CDR3 region: CATGGTVYGYTF. The CDR3 DNA reads as TGTGCCACGGGGGGGACAGTCTATGGCTACACCTTC.